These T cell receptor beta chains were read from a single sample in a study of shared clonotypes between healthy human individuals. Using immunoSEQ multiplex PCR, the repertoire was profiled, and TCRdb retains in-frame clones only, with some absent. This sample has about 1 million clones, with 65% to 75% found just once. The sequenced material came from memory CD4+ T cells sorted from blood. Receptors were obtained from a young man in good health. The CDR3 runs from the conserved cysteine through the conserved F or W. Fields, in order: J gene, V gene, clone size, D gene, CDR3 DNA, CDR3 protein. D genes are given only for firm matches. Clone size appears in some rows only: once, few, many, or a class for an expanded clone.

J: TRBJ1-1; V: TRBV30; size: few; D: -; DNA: TGTGCCTCAATGACAGCGAACACTGAAGCTTTCTTT; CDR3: CASMTANTEAFF
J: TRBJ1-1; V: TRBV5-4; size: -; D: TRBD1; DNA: TGTGCCAGCAGGGGGGACAGCCCCTACACTGAAGCTTTCTTT; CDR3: CASRGDSPYTEAFF
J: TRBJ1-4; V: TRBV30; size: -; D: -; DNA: TGTGCCTGGAGCGGCAGGGGTAGGGAAAAACTGTTTTTT; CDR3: CAWSGRGREKLFF
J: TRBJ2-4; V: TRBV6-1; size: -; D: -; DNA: TGTGCCAGCAGTACTGGCGGTTACGCCAAAAACATTCAGTACTTC; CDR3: CASSTGGYAKNIQYF
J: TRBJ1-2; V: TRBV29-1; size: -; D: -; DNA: TGCAGCGCTGGCGGGACCGGCCTCGGGGGCTACACCTTC; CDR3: CSAGGTGLGGYTF
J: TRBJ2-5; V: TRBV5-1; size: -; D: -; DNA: TGCGCCAGCAGTCCCCAAGTAGGGGGCCAAGAGACCCAGTACTTC; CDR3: CASSPQVGGQETQYF
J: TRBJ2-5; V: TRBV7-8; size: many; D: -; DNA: TGTGCCAGCAGCCCCCAAGAGGTCCAGTACTTC; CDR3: CASSPQEVQYF
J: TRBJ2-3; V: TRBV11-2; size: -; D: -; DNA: TGTGCCAGCAGCTTAGAGCGGGTCACAGATACGCAGTATTTT; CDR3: CASSLERVTDTQYF
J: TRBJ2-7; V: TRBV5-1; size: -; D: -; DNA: TGCGCCAGCAGCTTGGAATCGACTACATACGAGCAGTACTTC; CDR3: CASSLESTTYEQYF
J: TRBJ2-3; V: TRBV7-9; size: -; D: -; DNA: TGTGCCAGCAGCAAAACAGATACGCAGTATTTT; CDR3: CASSKTDTQYF
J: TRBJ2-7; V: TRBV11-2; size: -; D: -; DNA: TGTGCCAGCAGCGCGGGACTCGTCTACGAGCAGTACTTC; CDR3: CASSAGLVYEQYF
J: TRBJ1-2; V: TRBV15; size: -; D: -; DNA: TGTGCCACCAGCATGCGGGTTAACTATGGCTACACCTTC; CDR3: CATSMRVNYGYTF
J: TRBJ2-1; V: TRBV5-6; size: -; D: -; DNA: TGTGCCAGCCTAAGCCGGGTTAACAATGAGCAGTTCTTC; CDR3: CASLSRVNNEQFF
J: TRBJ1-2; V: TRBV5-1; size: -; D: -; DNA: TGCGCCAGCAGCTTACAAGATTTAAACTATGGCTACACCTTC; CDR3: CASSLQDLNYGYTF